The entry below gives a single T cell receptor beta chain sequence along with its context. The antigen remains unidentified. This entry is derived from a study of OX40 agonist ivuxolimab in advanced cancers. Whole-study context: Ivuxolimab is a fully human IgG2 antibody that activates OX40 (CD134). Three patients, one with hepatocellular carcinoma and two with cutaneous melanoma, responded partially. Findings and limits, study-wide: The average count of expanded clones was higher among CD8+ T cells than among CD4+.

Patients with a history of autoimmune disease or on systemic immunosuppression were excluded. Sequencing used immunoSEQ multiplex PCR; TCRdb keeps in-frame clones, though not all of them. The table has about 20,000 clones, about 86% seen once. From germline, CDR1 is SGDLS and CDR2 YYNGEE. The CDR3 is made up of 13 amino acids. V dropped 3 bases and J dropped 6 bases, with 10 bases sitting between them. The clonotype originates from an adult with an advanced solid tumor such as melanoma, head and neck, liver or kidney cancer. Sample: CD4+ or CD8+ T cells sorted from blood, taken in a trial of the OX40 agonist ivuxolimab. The V and J genes are TRBV9 and TRBJ1-5, with no clear D. As DNA, the CDR3 is TGTGCCAGCAGCGCCTACCCCGGTCAGCCCCAGCATTTT. Encoded protein: CASSAYPGQPQHF.